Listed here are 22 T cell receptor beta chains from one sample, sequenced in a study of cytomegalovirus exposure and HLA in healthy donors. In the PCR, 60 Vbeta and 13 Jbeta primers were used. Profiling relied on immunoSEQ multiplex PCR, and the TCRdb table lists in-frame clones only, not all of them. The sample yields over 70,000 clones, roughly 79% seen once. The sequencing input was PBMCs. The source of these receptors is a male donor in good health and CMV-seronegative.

The CDR3 is CASSLAPGQLYEQYF. CDR3 coding DNA: TGCGCCAGCAGCTTGGCCCCGGGACAGCTCTACGAGCAGTACTTC. This rearrangement joins TRBV5-1 to TRBJ2-7, with 7 bases aligning to TRBD1. This CDR3 spans 15 amino acids. Germline assignment: CDR1 SGHRS and CDR2 YFSETQ. J lost 3 bases, V lost 0 bases, and 6 bases had no gene match.

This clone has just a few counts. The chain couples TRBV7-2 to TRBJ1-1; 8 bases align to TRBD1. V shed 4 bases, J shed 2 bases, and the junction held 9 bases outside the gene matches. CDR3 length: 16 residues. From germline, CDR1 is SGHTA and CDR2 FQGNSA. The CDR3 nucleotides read TGTGCCAGCAGCTCGACTCAGGGGGCGCGTAACACTGAAGCTTTCTTT. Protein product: CASSSTQGARNTEAFF.

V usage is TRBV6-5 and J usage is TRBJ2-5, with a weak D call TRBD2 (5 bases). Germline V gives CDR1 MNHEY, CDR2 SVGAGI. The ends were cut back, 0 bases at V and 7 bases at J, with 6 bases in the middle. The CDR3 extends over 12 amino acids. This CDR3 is CASSYSGGTQYF. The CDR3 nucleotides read TGTGCCAGCAGTTACTCCGGAGGGACCCAGTACTTC.

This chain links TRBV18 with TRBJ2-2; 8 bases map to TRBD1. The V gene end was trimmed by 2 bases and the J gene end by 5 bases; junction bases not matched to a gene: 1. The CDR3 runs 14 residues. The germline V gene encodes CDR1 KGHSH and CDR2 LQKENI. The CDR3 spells CASSPGTGTGELFF. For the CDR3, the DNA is TGTGCCAGCTCACCAGGGACAGGTACCGGGGAGCTGTTTTTT.

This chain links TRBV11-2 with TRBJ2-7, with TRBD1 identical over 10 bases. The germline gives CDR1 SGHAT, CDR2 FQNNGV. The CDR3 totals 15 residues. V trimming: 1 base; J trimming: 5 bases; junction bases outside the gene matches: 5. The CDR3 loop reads CASSLGGTGVNEQYF. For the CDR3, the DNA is TGTGCCAGCAGCTTAGGCGGGACAGGGGTTAACGAGCAGTACTTC.

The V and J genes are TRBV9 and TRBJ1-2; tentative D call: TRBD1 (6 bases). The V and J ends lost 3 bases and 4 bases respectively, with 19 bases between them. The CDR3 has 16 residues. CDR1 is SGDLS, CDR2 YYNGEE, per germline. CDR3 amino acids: CASSEGRWTEGYGYTF. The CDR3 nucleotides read TGTGCCAGCAGCGAGGGACGATGGACAGAAGGCTATGGCTACACCTTC.

CDR3 coding DNA: TGTGCCAGCAGTGAATCGATTGGGACTAGCGGAAGGAGCTCCTACAATGAGCAGTTCTTC. Protein product: CASSESIGTSGRSSYNEQFF. The rearrangement links TRBV6-1 to TRBJ2-1; TRBD2 matches 11 bases. V lost 2 bases, J lost 0 bases, and 12 bases stayed unmatched. Germline V gene sequence: CDR1 MNHNS, CDR2 SASEGT. The length of the CDR3 is 20 residues.

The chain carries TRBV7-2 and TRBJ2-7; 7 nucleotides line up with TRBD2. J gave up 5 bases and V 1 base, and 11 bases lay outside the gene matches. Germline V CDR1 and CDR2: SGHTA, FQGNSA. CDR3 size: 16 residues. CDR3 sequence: CASSLVSGGGGDEQYF. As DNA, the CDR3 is TGTGCCAGCAGCTTAGTTTCCGGTGGGGGGGGAGACGAGCAGTACTTC. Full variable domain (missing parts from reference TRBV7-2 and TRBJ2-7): GAGVSQSPSNKVTEKGKDVELRCDPISGHTALYWYRQSLGQGLEFLIYFQGNSAPDKSGLPSDRFSAERTGGSVSTLTIQRTQQEDSAVYLCASSLVSGGGGDEQYFGPGTRLTVT.

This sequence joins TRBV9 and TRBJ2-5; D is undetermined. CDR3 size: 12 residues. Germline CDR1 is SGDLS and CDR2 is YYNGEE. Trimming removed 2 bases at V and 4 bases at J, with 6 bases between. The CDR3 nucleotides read TGTGCCAGCAGCGTCAATAGAGAGACCCAGTACTTC. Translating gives CASSVNRETQYF.

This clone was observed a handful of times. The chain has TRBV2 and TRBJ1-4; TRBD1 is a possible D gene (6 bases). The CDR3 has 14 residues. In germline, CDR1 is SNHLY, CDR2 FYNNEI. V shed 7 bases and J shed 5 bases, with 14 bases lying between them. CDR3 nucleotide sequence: TGTGCCAGCAAGACACAGGGCAAAAATGAAAAACTGTTTTTT. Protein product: CASKTQGKNEKLFF. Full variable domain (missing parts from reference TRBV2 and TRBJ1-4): EPEVTQTPSHQVTQMGQEVILRCVPISNHLYFYWYRQILGQKVEFLVSFYNNEISEKSEIFDDQFSVERPDGSNFTLKIRSTKLEDSAMYFCASKTQGKNEKLFFGSGTQLSVL.

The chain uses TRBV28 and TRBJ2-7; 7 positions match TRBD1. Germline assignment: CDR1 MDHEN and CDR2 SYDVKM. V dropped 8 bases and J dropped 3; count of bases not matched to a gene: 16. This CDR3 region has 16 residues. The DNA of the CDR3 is TGTGCCAGCTCCTCATCCTCCCGGGACAGCTACTACGAGCAGTACTTC. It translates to CASSSSSRDSYYEQYF.

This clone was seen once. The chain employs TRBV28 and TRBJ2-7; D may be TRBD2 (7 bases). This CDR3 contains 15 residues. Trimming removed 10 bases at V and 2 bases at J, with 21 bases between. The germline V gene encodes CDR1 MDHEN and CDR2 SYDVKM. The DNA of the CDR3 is TGTGCCACTAACGAGGGGGGGCTAACCACCTACGAGCAGTACTTC. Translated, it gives CATNEGGLTTYEQYF.

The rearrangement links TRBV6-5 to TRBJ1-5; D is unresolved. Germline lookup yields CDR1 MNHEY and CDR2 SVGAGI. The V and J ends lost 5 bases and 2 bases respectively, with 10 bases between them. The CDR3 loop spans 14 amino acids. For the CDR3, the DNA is TGTGCCAGCAGTGCCCGGCGGGGCAATCAGCCCCAGCATTTT. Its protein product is CASSARRGNQPQHF.

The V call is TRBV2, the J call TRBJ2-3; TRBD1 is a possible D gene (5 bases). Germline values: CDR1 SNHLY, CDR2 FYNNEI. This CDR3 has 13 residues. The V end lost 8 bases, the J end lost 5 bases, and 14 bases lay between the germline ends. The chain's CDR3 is CASGLGDEDTQYF. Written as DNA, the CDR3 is TGTGCCAGCGGCCTAGGGGATGAAGATACGCAGTATTTT.

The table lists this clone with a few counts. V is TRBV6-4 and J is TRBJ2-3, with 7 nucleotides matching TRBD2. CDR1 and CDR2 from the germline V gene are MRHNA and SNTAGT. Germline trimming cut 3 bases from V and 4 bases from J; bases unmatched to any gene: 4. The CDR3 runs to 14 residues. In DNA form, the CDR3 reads TGTGCCAGCAGTGAGAGCGGGGAATCAGATACGCAGTATTTT. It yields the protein CASSESGESDTQYF.

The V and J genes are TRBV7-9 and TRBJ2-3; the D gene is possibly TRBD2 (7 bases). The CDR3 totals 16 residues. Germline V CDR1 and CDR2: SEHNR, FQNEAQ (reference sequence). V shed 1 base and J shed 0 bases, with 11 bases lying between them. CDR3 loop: CASSLVGGASTDTQYF. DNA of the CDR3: TGTGCCAGCAGCTTAGTGGGGGGGGCGAGCACAGATACGCAGTATTTT.

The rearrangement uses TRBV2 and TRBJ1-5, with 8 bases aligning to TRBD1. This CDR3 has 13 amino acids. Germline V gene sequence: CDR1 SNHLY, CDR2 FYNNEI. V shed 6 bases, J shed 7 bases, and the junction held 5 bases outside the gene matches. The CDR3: CASRDRVGQPQHF. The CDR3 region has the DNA TGTGCCAGCAGGGACAGGGTCGGGCAGCCCCAGCATTTT.

The chain's CDR3 is CATGSPSVTQYF. The CDR3 DNA reads as TGTGCCACCGGGTCCCCAAGTGTCACCCAGTACTTC. The chain recombines TRBV19 with TRBJ2-5; D is uncertain. This CDR3 spans 12 amino acids. Germline V gene sequence: CDR1 LNHDA, CDR2 SQIVND (reference sequence). Trimming pared 10 bases from V and 8 bases from J, leaving 17 bases between.

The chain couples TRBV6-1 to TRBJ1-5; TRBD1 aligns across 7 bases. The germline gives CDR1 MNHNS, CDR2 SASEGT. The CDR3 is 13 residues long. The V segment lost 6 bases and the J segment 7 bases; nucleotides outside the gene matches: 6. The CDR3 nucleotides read TGTGCCAGCAGCTCAGACAGGGAGCAGCCCCAGCATTTT. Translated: CASSSDREQPQHF.

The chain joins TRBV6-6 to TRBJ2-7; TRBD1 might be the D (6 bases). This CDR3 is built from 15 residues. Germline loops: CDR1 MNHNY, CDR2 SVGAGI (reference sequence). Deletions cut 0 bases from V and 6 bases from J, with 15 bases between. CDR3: CASSYSQGPSGEQYF. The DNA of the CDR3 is TGTGCCAGCAGTTACTCACAGGGACCCTCCGGCGAGCAGTACTTC.

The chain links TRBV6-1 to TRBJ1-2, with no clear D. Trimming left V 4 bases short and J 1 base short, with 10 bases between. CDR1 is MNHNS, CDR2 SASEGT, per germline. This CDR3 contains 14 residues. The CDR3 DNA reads TGTGCCAGCAGTGCTAATAATCTTAACTATGGCTACACCTTC. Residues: CASSANNLNYGYTF.

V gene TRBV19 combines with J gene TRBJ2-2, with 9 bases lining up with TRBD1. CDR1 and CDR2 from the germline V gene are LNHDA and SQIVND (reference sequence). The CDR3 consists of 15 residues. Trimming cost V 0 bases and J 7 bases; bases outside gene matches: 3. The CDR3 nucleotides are TGTGCCAGTAGTATAGAGGGACAGGGTGACGGGGAGCTGTTTTTT. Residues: CASSIEGQGDGELFF.